These 21 T cell receptor beta chains were sequenced from one sample in a study of blood T cell repertoires in COVID-19. Only in-frame clones appear in the TCRdb table, and some are missing; sequencing was by immunoSEQ multiplex PCR. Of about 320,000 clones in the sample, roughly 85% are singletons; the top ten hold 1.5% to 2%. The sequencing sample was made of PBMCs or T cells enriched from blood (not recorded which). The receptors were gathered from a woman younger than 45 who had been exposed to COVID-19.

The chain uses TRBV19 and TRBJ1-2; tentatively, D is TRBD1 (5 bases). The CDR3 spans 16 residues. Germline CDR1 LNHDA, CDR2 SQIVND (reference sequence). With 2 bases removed from V and 7 bases from J, the gap between germline ends came to 20 bases. This CDR3 is CASSIPRGVGRGGYTF. The CDR3 DNA sequence: TGTGCCAGTAGTATACCCCGAGGCGTGGGGCGAGGTGGCTACACCTTC.

This clone was picked up one time. The gene calls are TRBV4-1 and TRBJ2-1, with 11 bases matching TRBD2. This CDR3 is 17 amino acids long. Per the germline V gene, CDR1 is MGHRA and CDR2 is YSYEKL. V dropped 6 bases and J dropped 5; count of bases not matched to a gene: 12. The CDR3 DNA reads as TGCGCCAGCAGGCACCCCGTAGCGGGGGGGCCCAACAATGAGCAGTTCTTC. This gives the protein CASRHPVAGGPNNEQFF.

The chain carries TRBV10-3 and TRBJ2-5; 7 nucleotides align to TRBD1. Unmatched junction bases numbered 4, after V lost 7 bases and J lost 2 bases. Germline values: CDR1 ENHRY, CDR2 SYGVKD. The CDR3 length is 13 residues. CDR3 sequence reads: CAITGTAQETQYF. The CDR3 nucleotides read TGTGCCATCACCGGGACAGCACAAGAGACCCAGTACTTC.

This chain connects TRBV30 to TRBJ1-6, with D unresolved. CDR1 is GTSNPN, CDR2 SVGIG, per germline (reference sequence). Trimming took off 5 bases at V and 5 bases at J, with 10 bases between the two ends. CDR3 length: 13 residues. CDR3 region: CAWGPGDNSPLHF. The DNA of the CDR3 is TGTGCCTGGGGTCCCGGGGATAATTCACCCCTCCACTTT.

The J gene is TRBJ2-2, the V gene TRBV25-1; 7 positions agree with TRBD1. The ends lost 5 bases at V and 3 bases at J; junction bases unmatched: 6. The CDR3 extends over 15 amino acids. Germline V lookup: CDR1 MGHDK, CDR2 SYGVNS. Here the CDR3 DNA reads TGTGCCAGCAGTTTGGGACAGACTTACACCGGGGAGCTGTTTTTT. The encoded protein is CASSLGQTYTGELFF.

The V gene is TRBV19, the J gene TRBJ1-5; weak D call: TRBD1 (5 bases). The CDR3 has 15 residues. V was pared by 5 bases and J by 1 base, with 12 bases between. The germline V gene encodes CDR1 LNHDA and CDR2 SQIVND (reference sequence). In nucleotides, the CDR3 is TGTGCCAGTAGTGTTCAGGGTACAAGCAATCAGCCCCAGCATTTT. As protein: CASSVQGTSNQPQHF.

The genes are TRBV5-1 and TRBJ2-5; 9 bases agree with TRBD1. CDR3 length equals 15 residues. With 4 bases clipped from V and 2 bases from J, the junction kept 6 bases outside the gene matches. Germline V lookup: CDR1 SGHRS, CDR2 YFSETQ. The chain's CDR3 is CASSTGQGRQETQYF. DNA of the CDR3: TGCGCCAGCAGCACCGGACAGGGGAGACAAGAGACCCAGTACTTC. Full variable domain (rest looked up from reference TRBV5-1 and TRBJ2-5): KAGVTQTPRYLIKTRGQQVTLSCSPISGHRSVSWYQQTPGQGLQFLFEYFSETQRNKGNFPGRFSGRQFSNSRSEMNVSTLELGDSALYLCASSTGQGRQETQYFGPGTRLLVL.

This chain uses TRBV10-3 with TRBJ1-5; 9 bases agree with TRBD1. The V segment lost 2 bases and the J segment 5 bases; nucleotides outside the gene matches: 7. The CDR3 consists of 16 residues. Germline V gene lookup returns CDR1 ENHRY and CDR2 SYGVKD. The CDR3 bases are TGTGCCATCAGTGAGGGGACAGGGATTCAGGATCAGCCCCAGCATTTT. Translating gives CAISEGTGIQDQPQHF.

J is TRBJ1-2 and V is TRBV5-1, with unresolved D. The ends were cut back, 2 bases at V and 2 bases at J, with 7 bases in the middle. The CDR3 is 13 amino acids. Germline V gene lookup returns CDR1 SGHRS and CDR2 YFSETQ. Written as DNA, the CDR3 is TGCGCCAGCAGCTTCGACGGGAACTATGGCTACACCTTC. It translates to CASSFDGNYGYTF. The whole variable domain, filled in from reference TRBV5-1 and TRBJ1-2, reads KAGVTQTPRYLIKTRGQQVTLSCSPISGHRSVSWYQQTPGQGLQFLFEYFSETQRNKGNFPGRFSGRQFSNSRSEMNVSTLELGDSALYLCASSFDGNYGYTFGSGTRLTVV.

This clone was found a few times. This chain links TRBV28 with TRBJ1-2; 8 positions agree with TRBD1. This CDR3 has 14 amino acids. Germline CDR1 reads MDHEN; CDR2 reads SYDVKM. V lost 5 bases to trimming and J lost 3 bases; unmatched junction nucleotides: 5. In nucleotides, the CDR3 is TGTGCCAGCAGTCCTCGGGACAGGTACTATGGCTACACCTTC. Residues: CASSPRDRYYGYTF.

The V and J genes are TRBV13 and TRBJ2-7; 8 nucleotides match TRBD2. From germline, CDR1 is PRHDT and CDR2 FYEKMQ (reference sequence). V was pared by 4 bases and J by 5 bases, with 10 bases of the junction left unmatched. The CDR3 has 15 amino acids. This chain's CDR3 is CASSSGLDLLNEQYF. CDR3 nucleotide sequence: TGTGCCAGCAGCTCGGGACTAGACCTCCTTAACGAGCAGTACTTC.

The rearrangement joins TRBV4-1 to TRBJ2-7; the match to TRBD2 covers 15 bases. The V gene end was trimmed by 4 bases and the J gene end by 7 bases; junction bases not matched to a gene: 2. The CDR3 consists of 14 residues. Germline lookup yields CDR1 MGHRA and CDR2 YSYEKL. For the CDR3, the DNA is TGCGCCAGCAGCCTAGGACTAGCGGGAGGGGAGCAGTACTTC. Encoded protein: CASSLGLAGGEQYF.

J is TRBJ2-3 and V is TRBV6-4; the D gene is possibly TRBD2 (6 bases). The germline V and J ends were trimmed by 6 bases and 2 bases, with 12 bases remaining between them. The CDR3 extends over 14 amino acids. Germline-derived CDR1 and CDR2 are MRHNA and SNTAGT. This CDR3 reads CASSPGLSTDTQYF. The CDR3 nucleotides read TGTGCCAGCAGCCCCGGACTATCCACAGATACGCAGTATTTT.

The chain carries TRBV5-4 and TRBJ2-1, with 13 bases identical to TRBD2. From germline, CDR1 is SGHNT and CDR2 YYREEE (reference sequence). V was clipped by 2 bases and J by 6 bases; unmatched bases: 2. The CDR3 length is 15 residues. CDR3 loop: CASSFGLAGANEQFF. For the CDR3, the DNA is TGTGCCAGCAGCTTCGGACTAGCGGGAGCCAATGAGCAGTTCTTC.

The chain carries TRBV7-9 and TRBJ1-2, with TRBD1 identical over 8 bases. Trimming took 1 base from V and 6 from J; bases not matched to a gene: 10. Germline V gene data show CDR1 as SEHNR and CDR2 as FQNEAQ (reference sequence). The CDR3 contains 16 residues. The CDR3 coding sequence is TGTGCCAGCAGCTTAGATACCGGACAGGGAAGAGATGGCTACACCTTC. It is translated as CASSLDTGQGRDGYTF.

The chain recombines TRBV10-2 with TRBJ2-5; 13 bases agree with TRBD2. Germline V gene lookup returns CDR1 WSHSY and CDR2 SAAADI. Germline trimming cut 3 bases from V and 2 bases from J; bases unmatched to any gene: 6. The CDR3 extends over 17 amino acids. CDR3 amino acids: CASSDSRLAGGQETQYF. CDR3 DNA sequence: TGCGCCAGCAGTGACTCCCGACTAGCGGGGGGACAAGAGACCCAGTACTTC.

The chain uses TRBV30 and TRBJ1-1; D call uncertain. Germline V CDR1 and CDR2: GTSNPN, SVGIG (reference sequence). Between the trimmed V and J ends, which lost 6 bases and 0 bases, there was a span of 8 bases. This CDR3 spans 12 amino acids. The CDR3 loop is CACSQMNTEAFF. The CDR3 DNA reads as TGTGCCTGTAGCCAGATGAACACTGAAGCTTTCTTT.

The rearrangement uses TRBV30 and TRBJ1-6; D perhaps matches TRBD1 (6 bases). Germline V gene sequence: CDR1 GTSNPN, CDR2 SVGIG (reference sequence). This CDR3 comprises 13 residues. V was shortened by 5 bases and J by 5 bases, with 10 bases between the two germline ends. The CDR3 sequence: CAWGDTNNSPLHF. DNA for the CDR3: TGTGCCTGGGGGGACACAAATAATTCACCCCTCCACTTT.

The gene calls are TRBV6-5 and TRBJ1-6, with a weak D call TRBD1 (6 bases). The CDR3 has 14 residues. Germline V gives CDR1 MNHEY, CDR2 SVGAGI. Trimming shortened V by 7 bases and J by 7 bases, and 14 bases separated the two germline ends. CDR3 sequence: CASTDRQANSPLHF. The CDR3 DNA reads TGTGCCAGCACAGACAGGCAAGCGAATTCACCCCTCCACTTT.

The chain has TRBV7-9 and TRBJ1-1, with 9 nucleotides matching TRBD1. The trim removed 5 bases at V and 5 bases at J, leaving 9 bases unmatched. Germline CDR1 and CDR2: SEHNR and FQNEAQ (reference sequence). This CDR3 is built from 15 residues. The CDR3 region has the DNA TGTGCCAGCAGCCCAGGGGACAGGGATGGAACTGAAGCTTTCTTT. Translating gives CASSPGDRDGTEAFF.

The chain has TRBV28 and TRBJ2-1; D may be TRBD1 (5 bases). V shed 7 bases and J shed 2 bases, with 15 bases lying between them. Per germline, CDR1 MDHEN and CDR2 SYDVKM. The CDR3 is 15 residues long. The CDR3 here is CASTRAAAAYNEQFF. The DNA of the CDR3 is TGTGCCAGCACCAGGGCCGCGGCAGCCTACAATGAGCAGTTCTTC. The full variable domain, with the rest looked up from reference TRBV28 and TRBJ2-1, is DVKVTQSSRYLVKRTGEKVFLECVQDMDHENMFWYRQDPGLGLRLIYFSYDVKMKEKGDIPEGYSVSREKKERFSLILESASTNQTSMYLCASTRAAAAYNEQFFGPGTRLTVL.